This TCR beta chain is drawn from a study of blood T cell repertoires in COVID-19. Produced via immunoSEQ multiplex PCR; TCRdb's table is partial and in-frame only. The sample carries approximately 180,000 clones, roughly 86% recorded once. The germline V and J ends were trimmed by 4 bases and 2 bases, with 12 bases remaining between them. CDR1 and CDR2 from the germline V gene are MNHEY and SVGAGI. This CDR3 has 15 amino acids. The V and J genes are TRBV6-5 and TRBJ1-5; D uncertain. This TCR was recovered from a man aged 40-49 years with active or convalescent COVID-19. The sequenced sample consisted of peripheral blood. The CDR3 loop reads CASSSGGSGNQPQHF. For the CDR3, the DNA is TGTGCCAGCAGTTCTGGAGGGTCCGGCAATCAGCCCCAGCATTTT.